The sequence of this TCR beta chain was determined in a study of human T cells and chemical hapten exposure. Study summary: A roughly 2 cm by roughly 2 cm inner upper arm patch received 2% DPC for sensitization. Whole-study results and caveats: Large CDR3 similarity clusters arose significantly more often from expanded TCRs than from controls.

As for time point: patch test 2, 6 weeks after DPC sensitization. As to treatment: therapeutic diphenylcyclopropenone sensitization with weekly scalp DPC. Worth noting for this clonotype: The antigen is undetermined. Germline is not matched at one junction end, which may reflect a read error.

The CDR3 contains 17 residues. Germline lookup yields CDR1 MNHNS and CDR2 SASEGT. MiXCR, run by TCRdb on the RACE reads, gives a single entry per CDR3 protein. The sample has about 42,000 distinct CDR3 sequences; more than 8.5% are singletons. V is TRBV6-1 and J is TRBJ2-2; TRBD1 matches at 10 bases. This specimen consisted of whole blood, obtained in connection with sensitization to the hapten diphenylcyclopropenone (DPC). This clonotype was obtained from a woman aged 40 to 50 with alopecia areata. Some clones in this sample may be carry-over from other donors' samples. CDR3 sequence: CASSEGGGTGVTVELFF. The CDR3 DNA reads TGTGCCAGCAGTGAAGGCGGTGGGACAGGGGTTACCGTGGAGCTGTTTTTT.